This T cell receptor (beta chain) came from a study of ipilimumab plus nivolumab after autologous stem cell transplantation. The ends were cut back, 4 bases at V and 4 bases at J, with 10 bases in the middle. The CDR3 has 14 residues. CDR1 is LNHDA, CDR2 SQIVND, per germline (reference sequence). TCRdb's table, derived via immunoSEQ multiplex PCR, lists solely in-frame clones and lacks some. This sample has some 25,000 clones, with about 86% found just once. This sequence was found in a male donor with diffuse large B-cell lymphoma. The specimen was PBMCs, collected in a trial of ipilimumab plus nivolumab as post-transplant consolidation. The rearrangement joins TRBV19 to TRBJ2-2; D assignment may be TRBD1 or TRBD2 (5 bases each). For the CDR3, the DNA is TGTGCCAGTAGTAGGGGCGCGGGCACCGGGGAGCTGTTTTTT. This sequence encodes CASSRGAGTGELFF.